The following is a T cell receptor beta chain sequence with its context. Its cognate antigen is unknown. Relative to the germline gene, one junction end is altered; a read error may explain this. The data originate from a study of T cells in Graves' hyperthyroidism and ophthalmopathy. RNA transcripts served as the template for amplifying TCR beta CDR3 regions. The HTBI primer set drove a first-round RT-PCR of the TCR CDR3. MiXCR, run by TCRdb on the multiplex PCR reads, gives a single entry per CDR3 protein. This sample has about 700,000 distinct CDR3 sequences, with roughly 45% found just once. Orbital computed tomography and thyroid ultrasound, together with serum TRAb and thyroxine and clinical symptoms, were used for diagnoses. Looked up from germline, CDR1 is ENHRY and CDR2 is SYGVKD. The CDR3 length is 15 residues. General observations from the study: Among thyroid clonotypes expanded above 0.001, most also appeared in blood. For ophthalmopathy, model prediction preceded onset by a median approximately 6 months.

The specimen was peripheral blood or thyroid tissue (not recorded which). This clonotype was obtained from an adult man with Graves' disease, either hyperthyroidism or ophthalmopathy (not recorded which). The rearrangement uses TRBV10-3 and TRBJ2-7, with a weak D call TRBD2 (5 bases). CDR3 residues: CAISDGGESSYERYF. CDR3 DNA: TGTGCCATCAGTGATGGAGGCGAAAGCTCCTACGAGCGGTACTTC.